This T cell receptor beta chain was identified during a study of human T cells and chemical hapten exposure (dated by TCRdb to 2020 to 2023). Broadly, across the study: For sensitization, 2% DPC in acetone was applied to a roughly 2 cm by roughly 2 cm area of upper inner arm skin. Throughout the study period of around 25 weeks, patients also received therapeutic DPC doses to the scalp every week. For TCR sequencing, blood came from 25 to 35 alopecia patients at anywhere from one to four time points (pre-sensitization, 2, 6 and 24 weeks). Blood was sampled from patients pre-sensitization (week 0) and at 2, 6 and about 24 weeks after DPC sensitization. Most of the patients in the cohort were female, and the cohort covered alopecia areata with under or over 50% scalp involvement, alopecia totalis and alopecia universalis. Libraries were combined into a pool for sequencing, and differences in TCR yield between samples came mainly from small differences in library volumes within the pool. Patch tests used Finn chambers with 0.01% DPC on the upper back, scored after 6 days by International Contact Dermatitis Research Group standards. This study followed changes in the peripheral blood TCR repertoire in vivo during primary and secondary sensitization of alopecia patients to the hapten diphenylcyclopropenone (DPC).

Study-wide findings and limitations: No change with DPC sensitization was found in the number of TCRs above 1 in 1000 frequency, and no evidence of global repertoire structure alterations was found. After repeated subsampling, the strength of the expansion versus patch-test correlation and the threshold at which it became significant changed. The number of PT1 expanded TCRs positively correlated with patch test score, significant at thresholds 8, 16 and 32 but not 4. All patients had alopecia, a presumed autoimmune disease, so their immune response might differ from that of healthy individuals. Compared with pre-sensitization or healthy control sets, expanded TCRs formed significantly more large CDR3 similarity clusters, which is consistent with antigen-driven responses.

Relative to germline, V is 2 bases shorter and J is 4 bases shorter, with 11 bases between their ends. Looking up the germline V gene (reference sequence) yields CDR1 LNHDA and CDR2 SQIVND. There are 15 amino acids in the CDR3, from cysteine to phenylalanine inclusive. Only CDR3 DNA remains: 45 bases, in frame from the first base. The library was prepared using RACE. The sample was run on a NextSeq 500. During library preparation, unique molecular identifiers were attached to individual cDNA molecules so that TCRs could be counted quantitatively and reproducibly. From each blood RNA sample, both TCR alpha and TCR beta chains were sequenced. Per the original workflow: A median of about 87,000 TCRs per sample was observed, with a range of 23,224 to 690,600. V, J and CDR3 annotation of the TCR reads was performed with the Decombinator software suite. For the PS versus PT1 abundance plots, all samples were subsampled to the same number of TCRs (28,000). TCRs were defined as expanded if absent before sensitization and observed at least eight times at the 2-week time point. TCRdb reran the public reads through fastp at Q25 and MiXCR, keeping productive beta chains. Each CDR3 protein gets just one entry, which takes the most common genes and DNA from the rows behind it. What appears here as the V and J calls and clone size reflects TCRdb's work, not the paper's. This sample has 50,000 to 65,000 distinct CDR3 sequences in its table, and about 10% of those were observed once. The ten largest clones represent approximately 3.9% of the sample.

Regarding this clonotype: Its antigen remains unidentified. No much larger clonotype is one base removed from it; base qualities were not supplied.

The time point label on this specimen signifies: pre-sensitization, week 0. The treatment or condition label on this specimen signifies: therapeutic diphenylcyclopropenone sensitization with weekly scalp DPC. Blood at each patch-test visit was drawn before the patch test was applied. Patients were considered eligible if aged 18 to 70, diagnosed with alopecia and deemed suitable for DPC therapy, and patients were excluded if pregnant. Unfractionated whole blood was collected in Tempus Blood RNA tubes, and total RNA was extracted from that blood. The rearranged segments are TRBV19 and TRBJ2-2, with the D gene uncertain. Here the sequenced sample was whole blood, taken in connection with sensitization to the hapten diphenylcyclopropenone (DPC). This receptor was identified in a woman aged 40 to 50 with alopecia areata. Some clones in this sample may be carry-over from other donors' samples. The CDR3 corresponds to CASSISRAATGELFF. The nucleotides are TGTGCCAGTAGTATAAGTAGGGCAGCCACCGGGGAGCTGTTTTTT.